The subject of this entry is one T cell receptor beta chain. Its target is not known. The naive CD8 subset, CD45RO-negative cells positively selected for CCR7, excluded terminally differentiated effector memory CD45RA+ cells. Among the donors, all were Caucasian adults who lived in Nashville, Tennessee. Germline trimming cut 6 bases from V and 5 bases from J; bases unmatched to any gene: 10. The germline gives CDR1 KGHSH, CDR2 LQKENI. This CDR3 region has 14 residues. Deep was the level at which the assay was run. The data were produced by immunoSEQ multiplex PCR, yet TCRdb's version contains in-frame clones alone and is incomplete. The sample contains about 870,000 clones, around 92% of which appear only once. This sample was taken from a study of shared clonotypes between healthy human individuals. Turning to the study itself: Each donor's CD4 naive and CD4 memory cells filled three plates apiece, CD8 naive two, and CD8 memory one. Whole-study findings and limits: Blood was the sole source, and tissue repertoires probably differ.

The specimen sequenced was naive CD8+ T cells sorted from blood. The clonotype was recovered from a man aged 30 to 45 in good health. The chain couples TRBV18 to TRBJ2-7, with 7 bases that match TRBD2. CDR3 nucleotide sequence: TGTGCCAGCTCCCCTCTCGCGGGGGTCCACGAGCAGTACTTC. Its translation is CASSPLAGVHEQYF. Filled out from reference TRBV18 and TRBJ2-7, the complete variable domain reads NAGVMQNPRHLVRRRGQEARLRCSPMKGHSHVYWYRQLPEEGLKFMVYLQKENIIDESGMPKERFSAEFPKEGPSILRIQQVVRGDSAAYFCASSPLAGVHEQYFGPGTRLTVT.